The rows below give T cell receptor beta chains drawn from one sample of a study of control samples from healthy donors and cancer patients. Clones were read by immunoSEQ multiplex PCR, and TCRdb kept only the in-frame ones, dropping some. The repertoire has about 130,000 clones, 85% to 95% of them found once; the top ten carry approximately 0.57%. Material for sequencing was PBMCs. The origin of the receptors is a man older than 75 with head and neck cancer. The CDR3 runs from the conserved cysteine through the conserved F or W. The order of the fields is V gene, J gene, D gene, clone size, CDR3 protein, CDR3 DNA. A D gene is named only where the DNA matches it firmly. Expanded clones get a size class; other rows say once, few or many, or leave the size out.

V gene: TRBV10-1; J gene: TRBJ2-5; D gene: NA; clone size: NA; CDR3 protein: CASSARLEETQYF; CDR3 DNA: TGCGCCAGCAGTGCACGGCTAGAGGAGACCCAGTACTTC
V gene: TRBV19; J gene: TRBJ1-1; D gene: NA; clone size: NA; CDR3 protein: CASSTRPGGLRNTEAFF; CDR3 DNA: TGTGCCAGTAGTACACGACCTGGGGGTCTGAGGAACACTGAAGCTTTCTTT
V gene: TRBV5-4; J gene: TRBJ2-1; D gene: NA; clone size: once; CDR3 protein: CASSVGVGAPGGEQFF; CDR3 DNA: TGTGCCAGCAGCGTTGGGGTGGGGGCCCCTGGGGGTGAGCAGTTCTTC
V gene: TRBV29-1; J gene: TRBJ1-2; D gene: NA; clone size: NA; CDR3 protein: CSVGGADLYGYTF; CDR3 DNA: TGCAGCGTTGGAGGGGCGGACCTCTATGGCTACACCTTC
V gene: TRBV7-9; J gene: TRBJ2-4; D gene: NA; clone size: NA; CDR3 protein: CASSLGQPAVKNIQYF; CDR3 DNA: TGTGCCAGCAGCTTAGGGCAGCCAGCGGTCAAAAACATTCAGTACTTC
V gene: TRBV5-4; J gene: TRBJ2-7; D gene: NA; clone size: NA; CDR3 protein: CASSKTGGEQYF; CDR3 DNA: TGTGCCAGCAGCAAGACAGGTGGCGAGCAGTACTTC
V gene: TRBV6-5; J gene: TRBJ1-2; D gene: NA; clone size: NA; CDR3 protein: CASSSRRAMDYGYTF; CDR3 DNA: TGTGCCAGCAGCTCCCGAAGGGCCATGGACTATGGCTACACCTTC
V gene: TRBV6-4; J gene: TRBJ2-1; D gene: TRBD2; clone size: NA; CDR3 protein: CASSAETLAGEGEQFF; CDR3 DNA: TGTGCCAGCAGTGCCGAAACCTTAGCGGGAGAGGGTGAGCAGTTCTTC
V gene: TRBV12-3/TRBV12-4; J gene: TRBJ1-6; D gene: TRBD1; clone size: NA; CDR3 protein: CASSSGRGGPLHF; CDR3 DNA: TGTGCCAGCAGTTCAGGCAGGGGGGGACCCCTCCACTTT
V gene: TRBV2; J gene: TRBJ1-2; D gene: TRBD1; clone size: NA; CDR3 protein: CAGGTGARFAYGYTF; CDR3 DNA: TGTGCCGGAGGGACAGGGGCGCGCTTTGCCTATGGCTACACCTTC
V gene: TRBV6-5; J gene: TRBJ2-7; D gene: TRBD1; clone size: NA; CDR3 protein: CASNRQGSAEQYF; CDR3 DNA: TGTGCCAGCAATAGACAGGGGAGTGCCGAGCAGTACTTC
V gene: TRBV24-1; J gene: TRBJ2-1; D gene: TRBD2; clone size: once; CDR3 protein: CATSDSSGRANNEQFF; CDR3 DNA: TGTGCCACCAGTGATTCTAGCGGGAGGGCCAACAATGAGCAGTTCTTC
V gene: TRBV9; J gene: TRBJ1-1; D gene: NA; clone size: NA; CDR3 protein: CASSDSGGPNTEAFF; CDR3 DNA: TGTGCCAGCAGCGACTCGGGGGGACCGAACACTGAAGCTTTCTTT
V gene: TRBV25-1; J gene: TRBJ2-2; D gene: NA; clone size: NA; CDR3 protein: CASSVPGFTGELFF; CDR3 DNA: TGTGCCAGCAGTGTCCCTGGATTCACCGGGGAGCTGTTTTTT
V gene: TRBV5-1; J gene: TRBJ1-1; D gene: TRBD1; clone size: NA; CDR3 protein: CASSSGGRNTEAFF; CDR3 DNA: TGCGCCAGCAGCTCAGGGGGCAGGAACACTGAAGCTTTCTTT
V gene: TRBV19; J gene: TRBJ1-1; D gene: NA; clone size: NA; CDR3 protein: CASSNRPNTEAFF; CDR3 DNA: TGTGCCAGTTCAAACAGACCTAACACTGAAGCTTTCTTT
V gene: TRBV6-2/TRBV6-3; J gene: TRBJ2-7; D gene: TRBD2; clone size: NA; CDR3 protein: CASSYGGLGSHEQYF; CDR3 DNA: TGTGCCAGCAGTTACGGGGGACTAGGGTCCCACGAGCAGTACTTC
V gene: TRBV7-6; J gene: TRBJ2-5; D gene: TRBD1; clone size: NA; CDR3 protein: CASSSRDSQETQYF; CDR3 DNA: TGTGCCAGCAGCTCCCGGGACAGCCAAGAGACCCAGTACTTC
V gene: TRBV4-1; J gene: TRBJ1-5; D gene: NA; clone size: NA; CDR3 protein: CASSQRTDQPQHF; CDR3 DNA: TGCGCCAGCAGCCAAAGGACCGATCAGCCCCAGCATTTT
V gene: TRBV24-1; J gene: TRBJ2-1; D gene: TRBD2; clone size: NA; CDR3 protein: CATSDPTAGGQDEQFF; CDR3 DNA: TGTGCCACCAGTGATCCGACAGCGGGGGGGCAGGATGAGCAGTTCTTC
V gene: TRBV6-5; J gene: TRBJ2-1; D gene: TRBD1; clone size: once; CDR3 protein: CASRGTGKNEQFF; CDR3 DNA: TGTGCCAGCAGAGGGACAGGGAAGAATGAGCAGTTCTTC
V gene: TRBV5-7; J gene: TRBJ1-2; D gene: NA; clone size: NA; CDR3 protein: CASSWGSGGGYTF; CDR3 DNA: TGTGCCAGCAGCTGGGGATCGGGGGGTGGCTACACCTTC
V gene: TRBV20-1; J gene: TRBJ2-7; D gene: TRBD2; clone size: NA; CDR3 protein: CSASVAGGLYEQYF; CDR3 DNA: TGCAGTGCTAGTGTGGCGGGGGGATTATACGAGCAGTACTTC
V gene: TRBV7-6; J gene: TRBJ1-1; D gene: NA; clone size: NA; CDR3 protein: CASSLAPETEAFF; CDR3 DNA: TGTGCCAGCAGCTTAGCACCTGAGACTGAAGCTTTCTTT
V gene: TRBV7-2; J gene: TRBJ2-5; D gene: NA; clone size: NA; CDR3 protein: CASSLVADTKETQYF; CDR3 DNA: TGTGCCAGCAGCTTAGTGGCAGACACTAAAGAGACCCAGTACTTC
V gene: TRBV9; J gene: TRBJ2-3; D gene: NA; clone size: NA; CDR3 protein: CASSVRGATDTQYF; CDR3 DNA: TGTGCCAGCAGCGTCCGGGGGGCAACAGATACGCAGTATTTT
V gene: TRBV5-1; J gene: TRBJ2-3; D gene: TRBD2; clone size: NA; CDR3 protein: CASSLQAGGITDTQYF; CDR3 DNA: TGCGCCAGCAGCTTACAAGCGGGGGGAATCACAGATACGCAGTATTTT
V gene: TRBV18; J gene: TRBJ2-5; D gene: TRBD1; clone size: NA; CDR3 protein: CASSPAPGQTRRKTQYF; CDR3 DNA: TGTGCCAGCTCACCAGCCCCGGGACAGACCCGGAGAAAGACCCAGTACTTC
V gene: TRBV27; J gene: TRBJ2-7; D gene: NA; clone size: NA; CDR3 protein: CASSFRRAAGTFYEQYF; CDR3 DNA: TGTGCCAGCAGTTTTCGGCGTGCGGCAGGGACTTTTTACGAGCAGTACTTC
V gene: TRBV6-2/TRBV6-3; J gene: TRBJ2-3; D gene: NA; clone size: NA; CDR3 protein: CASSYGGIDTDTQYF; CDR3 DNA: TGTGCCAGCAGTTACGGGGGAATAGACACAGATACGCAGTATTTT
V gene: TRBV30; J gene: TRBJ2-3; D gene: NA; clone size: NA; CDR3 protein: CAWSVGSTDTQYF; CDR3 DNA: TGTGCCTGGAGTGTAGGCAGCACAGATACGCAGTATTTT
V gene: TRBV19; J gene: TRBJ1-2; D gene: NA; clone size: once; CDR3 protein: CASRANYGYTF; CDR3 DNA: TGTGCCAGTAGAGCTAACTATGGCTACACCTTC
V gene: TRBV9; J gene: TRBJ2-2; D gene: NA; clone size: NA; CDR3 protein: CASSVFTGELFF; CDR3 DNA: TGTGCCAGCAGCGTATTCACCGGGGAGCTGTTTTTT
V gene: TRBV13; J gene: TRBJ2-1; D gene: TRBD2; clone size: NA; CDR3 protein: CASSFYKAGPLSSYNEQFF; CDR3 DNA: TGTGCCAGCAGCTTTTATAAAGCGGGGCCTCTCAGCTCCTACAATGAGCAGTTCTTC
V gene: TRBV7-2; J gene: TRBJ2-3; D gene: NA; clone size: NA; CDR3 protein: CASSLRVADTQYF; CDR3 DNA: TGTGCCAGCAGCTTACGGGTCGCGGATACGCAGTATTTT
V gene: TRBV7-2; J gene: TRBJ1-2; D gene: NA; clone size: NA; CDR3 protein: CASSPRGGNYGYTF; CDR3 DNA: TGTGCCAGCAGCCCCCGGGGGGGCAACTATGGCTACACCTTC
V gene: TRBV4-3; J gene: TRBJ2-3; D gene: TRBD2; clone size: NA; CDR3 protein: CASSQDSPLAGDSTDTQYF; CDR3 DNA: TGCGCCAGCAGCCAAGACTCACCTCTAGCGGGAGACAGCACAGATACGCAGTATTTT
V gene: TRBV18; J gene: TRBJ2-7; D gene: NA; clone size: NA; CDR3 protein: CASSPARDEQYF; CDR3 DNA: TGTGCCAGCTCACCAGCGCGCGACGAGCAGTACTTC
V gene: TRBV6-5; J gene: TRBJ1-5; D gene: NA; clone size: NA; CDR3 protein: CASTRDGNQPQHF; CDR3 DNA: TGTGCCAGCACCAGGGATGGCAATCAGCCCCAGCATTTT
V gene: TRBV27; J gene: TRBJ2-1; D gene: NA; clone size: NA; CDR3 protein: CASRPLAFYNEQFF; CDR3 DNA: TGTGCCAGCAGGCCTTTAGCGTTTTACAATGAGCAGTTCTTC
V gene: TRBV2; J gene: TRBJ1-1; D gene: NA; clone size: NA; CDR3 protein: CASSEAVAPTEAFF; CDR3 DNA: TGTGCCAGCAGTGAAGCGGTGGCACCCACTGAAGCTTTCTTT
V gene: TRBV9; J gene: TRBJ1-1; D gene: NA; clone size: NA; CDR3 protein: CASSPGMTLQRAFF; CDR3 DNA: TGTGCCAGCAGCCCCGGGATGACTTTACAAAGAGCTTTCTTT
V gene: TRBV19; J gene: TRBJ1-1; D gene: NA; clone size: NA; CDR3 protein: CASSIQGGGSNTEAFF; CDR3 DNA: TGTGCCAGTAGTATTCAGGGAGGGGGGAGTAACACTGAAGCTTTCTTT
V gene: TRBV12-3/TRBV12-4; J gene: TRBJ1-1; D gene: NA; clone size: NA; CDR3 protein: CASSFDRNTEAFF; CDR3 DNA: TGTGCCAGCAGTTTCGACAGAAACACTGAAGCTTTCTTT
V gene: TRBV30; J gene: TRBJ2-7; D gene: NA; clone size: NA; CDR3 protein: CAWSQDPEGRQYF; CDR3 DNA: TGTGCCTGGAGTCAGGACCCAGAGGGGAGGCAGTACTTC
V gene: TRBV5-8; J gene: TRBJ2-7; D gene: TRBD2; clone size: once; CDR3 protein: CASSLRGKASGRALSFEQYF; CDR3 DNA: TGTGCCAGCAGCTTGAGGGGTAAGGCTAGCGGGAGGGCCCTGTCTTTCGAGCAGTACTTC
V gene: TRBV6-1; J gene: TRBJ1-4; D gene: TRBD1; clone size: NA; CDR3 protein: CASSENRGNEKLFF; CDR3 DNA: TGTGCCAGCAGTGAAAACAGGGGGAATGAAAAACTGTTTTTT
V gene: TRBV6-2/TRBV6-3; J gene: TRBJ1-2; D gene: NA; clone size: NA; CDR3 protein: CASSYSIQDYGYTF; CDR3 DNA: TGTGCCAGCAGTTACTCGATCCAGGACTATGGCTACACCTTC
V gene: TRBV2; J gene: TRBJ2-2; D gene: NA; clone size: NA; CDR3 protein: CASSPQGAGELFF; CDR3 DNA: TGTGCCAGCAGTCCCCAAGGGGCCGGGGAGCTGTTTTTT
V gene: TRBV5-8; J gene: TRBJ1-1; D gene: NA; clone size: NA; CDR3 protein: CASIRARGTEAFF; CDR3 DNA: TGTGCCAGCATCCGTGCCAGGGGCACTGAAGCTTTCTTT
V gene: TRBV7-9; J gene: TRBJ2-1; D gene: NA; clone size: NA; CDR3 protein: CASSLGGTMRGQFF; CDR3 DNA: TGTGCCAGCAGCTTAGGCGGGACAATGAGGGGGCAGTTCTTC
V gene: TRBV24-1; J gene: TRBJ2-3; D gene: NA; clone size: once; CDR3 protein: CATSDPDGSRDTQYF; CDR3 DNA: TGTGCCACCAGTGACCCTGACGGGAGCAGGGATACGCAGTATTTT
V gene: TRBV18; J gene: TRBJ2-7; D gene: NA; clone size: NA; CDR3 protein: CASSRTESYEQYF; CDR3 DNA: TGTGCCAGCTCTCGAACGGAATCCTACGAGCAGTACTTC
V gene: TRBV5-1; J gene: TRBJ2-2; D gene: TRBD2; clone size: NA; CDR3 protein: CASSWATSGRNTGELFF; CDR3 DNA: TGCGCCAGCAGCTGGGCCACTAGCGGGAGGAACACCGGGGAGCTGTTTTTT
V gene: TRBV2; J gene: TRBJ1-5; D gene: NA; clone size: NA; CDR3 protein: CASGSSGADQPQHF; CDR3 DNA: TGTGCCAGCGGCAGCTCGGGGGCTGATCAGCCCCAGCATTTT
V gene: TRBV10-1; J gene: TRBJ2-7; D gene: NA; clone size: NA; CDR3 protein: CASSGIRTLISYEQYF; CDR3 DNA: TGCGCCAGCAGTGGTATTAGGACCCTCATCTCCTACGAGCAGTACTTC
V gene: TRBV2; J gene: TRBJ2-1; D gene: NA; clone size: NA; CDR3 protein: CASSSSIGAVDEQFF; CDR3 DNA: TGTGCCAGCTCTTCCTCCATCGGGGCGGTCGATGAGCAGTTCTTC
V gene: TRBV18; J gene: TRBJ2-7; D gene: TRBD1; clone size: NA; CDR3 protein: CASSPTGKDYEQYF; CDR3 DNA: TGTGCCAGCTCACCGACAGGGAAGGACTACGAGCAGTACTTC
V gene: TRBV5-5; J gene: TRBJ1-1; D gene: NA; clone size: NA; CDR3 protein: CASSFGETEAFF; CDR3 DNA: TGTGCCAGCAGCTTTGGGGAAACTGAAGCTTTCTTT